The clone carrying this T cell receptor beta chain was seen a few times. Antigen unknown. On average, the one heparinised blood draw given by each donor was around 120 mL. Sequencing targeted expressed TCRB transcripts, as all isolated RNA had been reverse transcribed. Clones were sequenced by immunoSEQ multiplex PCR, and TCRdb holds only the in-frame ones, with some missing. The data contain approximately 270,000 clones, about 13% of them singletons. Trimming shortened V by 0 bases and J by 1 base, and 8 bases separated the two germline ends. Germline assignment: CDR1 SGHNT and CDR2 YYREEE (reference sequence). CDR3 length equals 14 residues. These data are taken from a study of beta chain features in type 1 diabetes. Whole-study context: Patients looked much like healthy donors when it came to age, gender and cell yields.

The study, taken as a whole, reports: Within each of all four CD4+ subsets, Type 1 diabetes patients had TCRB CDR3s that were moderately but significantly shorter. The influence of HLA type on TCRB rearrangement stayed undetermined.

This chain links TRBV5-4 with TRBJ2-7; D unclear. The sequencing sample was made of naive CD4+ T cells from blood. The clonotype was recovered from a man aged 25 to 40 with type 1 diabetes. The DNA for the CDR3 is TGTGCCAGCAGCTTGGGTCCAGTGTCCTACGAGCAGTACTTC. It translates to CASSLGPVSYEQYF. The variable domain in full, with the rest retrieved from reference TRBV5-4 and TRBJ2-7, is ETGVTQSPTHLIKTRGQQVTLRCSSQSGHNTVSWYQQALGQGPQFIFQYYREEENGRGNFPPRFSGLQFPNYSSELNVNALELDDSALYLCASSLGPVSYEQYFGPGTRLTVT.